This TCR beta chain was captured in a study of OX40 agonist ivuxolimab in advanced cancers. Study-wide results and limits: Among the lowest peripheral clonal expansion occurred in 0.1-3.0 mg/kg partial responders. CD4+ and CD8+ blood T cells expanded clonally by week 6 at 0.1 to 3.0 mg/kg.

On this clone: Antigen: not known.

Sequencing used immunoSEQ multiplex PCR; TCRdb keeps in-frame clones, though not all of them. The sample has roughly 77,000 clones; about 90% are singletons. CDR1 and CDR2 from the germline V gene are SGHTA and FQGTGA. Trimming cost V 5 bases and J 6 bases, with 16 bases left between them. This CDR3 has 14 amino acids. If patients had autoimmune disease history or systemic immunosuppression, they were excluded. The investigators sampled blood at baseline, at cycle 4 day 1, and at cycle 7 day 1. The material was CD4+ or CD8+ T cells sorted from blood, obtained in a trial of the OX40 agonist ivuxolimab. The chain has TRBV7-3 and TRBJ1-2; D not certain. This sequence was found in an adult with an advanced solid tumor such as melanoma, head and neck, liver or kidney cancer. The CDR3 here is CASSLMGGADGYTF. CDR3 DNA sequence: TGTGCCAGCAGCCTCATGGGCGGCGCTGATGGCTACACCTTC.